Described below is a single T cell receptor (beta chain) sequence and its context. Germline values: CDR1 LNHDA, CDR2 SQIVND (reference sequence). The CDR3 loop spans 15 amino acids. V dropped 0 bases and J dropped 6 bases, with 11 bases sitting between them. This sample was included in a study of blood T cell repertoires in COVID-19. TCRdb's table, derived via immunoSEQ multiplex PCR, lists solely in-frame clones and lacks some. The sample lists 130,000 to 150,000 clones; around 83% were seen once. Sequences were obtained from peripheral blood. The clonotype comes from a man aged 55 to 70 with active or convalescent COVID-19. This chain uses TRBV19 with TRBJ2-2, with D perhaps matching TRBD1 (5 bases). This CDR3 reads CASSIDGQGAGELFF. The DNA of the CDR3 is TGTGCCAGTAGTATAGATGGTCAAGGGGCCGGGGAGCTGTTTTTT.